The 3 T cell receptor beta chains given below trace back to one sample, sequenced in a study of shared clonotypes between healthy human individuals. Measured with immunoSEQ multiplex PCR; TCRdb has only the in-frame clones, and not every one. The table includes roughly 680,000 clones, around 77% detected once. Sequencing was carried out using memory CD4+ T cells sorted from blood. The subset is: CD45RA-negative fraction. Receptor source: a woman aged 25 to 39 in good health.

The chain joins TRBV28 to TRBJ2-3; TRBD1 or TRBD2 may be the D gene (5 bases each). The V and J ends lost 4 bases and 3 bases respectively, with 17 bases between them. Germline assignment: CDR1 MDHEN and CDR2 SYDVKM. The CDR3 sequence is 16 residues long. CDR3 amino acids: CASSSSGTKRTDTQYF. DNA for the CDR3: TGTGCCAGCAGTTCCTCCGGGACCAAAAGGACAGATACGCAGTATTTT.

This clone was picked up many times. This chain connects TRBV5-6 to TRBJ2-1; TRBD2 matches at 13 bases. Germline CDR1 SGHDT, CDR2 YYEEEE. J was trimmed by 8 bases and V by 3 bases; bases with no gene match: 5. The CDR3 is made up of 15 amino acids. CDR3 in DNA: TGTGCCAGCAGCTCGAGGACTAGCGGGAGACATGAGCAGTTCTTC. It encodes CASSSRTSGRHEQFF.

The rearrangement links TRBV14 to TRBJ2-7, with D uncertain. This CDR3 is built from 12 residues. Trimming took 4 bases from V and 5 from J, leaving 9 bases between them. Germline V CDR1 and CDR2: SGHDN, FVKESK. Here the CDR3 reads CASSLGFDEQYF. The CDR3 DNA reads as TGTGCCAGCAGCCTGGGGTTCGACGAGCAGTACTTC.